The table lists the clone carrying this TCR beta chain with a few counts. The record originates from a study of metastatic and nonmetastatic thyroid tumors. The CDR3 sequence is 14 residues long. The V gene lost 7 bases and the J gene lost 0 bases, with 10 bases spanning the gap. The germline CDR1 and CDR2 sequences are WSHSY and SAAADI. Ahead of thyroid surgery, no patient had received treatment of any kind. TCRdb re-analyzed the PCR reads using MiXCR. Of approximately 28,000 clones in the sample, roughly 19% were seen once. This TCR was recovered from a female donor with papillary thyroid cancer or a benign thyroid nodule (not recorded which). Some clones in this sample may be carry-over from other donors' samples. The sequencing sample was made of blood. The chain carries TRBV10-2 and TRBJ1-5; D unclear. The CDR3 DNA reads TGCGCCAGCACCCATGGAGTTAGCAATCAGCCCCAGCATTTT. This sequence encodes CASTHGVSNQPQHF.